The 19 T cell receptor beta chains in this list originate from one sample, sequenced in a study of T-cell memory formation after mild COVID-19. Each CDR3 protein gets one entry after TCRdb re-called the 5' RACE reads with MiXCR. Among hundreds of thousands of distinct CDR3 sequences listed, 15% to 20% were seen once. Sequenced input: PBMCs or a T cell subset sorted from them (not recorded which). These receptors originate from an adult woman who had mild COVID-19 (a few samples of this study predate the infection). Cell type and time point are not known.

The gene calls are TRBV6-5 and TRBJ1-6, with TRBD1 identical over 10 bases. Looked up from germline, CDR1 is MNHEY and CDR2 is SVGAGI. J lost 8 bases, V lost 7 bases, and 11 bases had no gene match. This CDR3 is 16 amino acids long. In DNA, the CDR3 is TGTGCCAGCACTCTCACGACAGGGGGCGGGTATTCACCCCTCCACTTT. Translated, it gives CASTLTTGGGYSPLHF.

This clonotype was detected ten times or more. V usage is TRBV11-2 and J usage is TRBJ1-3; the D is unclear. V was trimmed by 0 bases and J by 2 bases, leaving 11 bases between them. Germline V lookup: CDR1 SGHAT, CDR2 FQNNGV. The CDR3 sequence is 16 residues long. Here the CDR3 DNA reads TGTGCCAGCAGCTTAGAGATTTGGGGAACTGGAAACACCATATATTTT. It encodes CASSLEIWGTGNTIYF.

The rearrangement uses TRBV7-2 and TRBJ2-3; the match to TRBD2 covers 7 bases. V shed 4 bases and J 4 bases; nucleotides not matched to a gene: 11. CDR1 is SGHTA, CDR2 FQGNSA, per germline. This CDR3 contains 16 residues. The DNA for the CDR3 is TGTGCCAGCAGCTCCGCCGGGGGGTTAGTGGCAGATACGCAGTATTTT. It codes for CASSSAGGLVADTQYF.

For this clonotype: A read error may account for a junction end that differs from germline. The genes are TRBV20-1 and TRBJ2-3, with D perhaps matching TRBD1 (5 bases). The CDR3 totals 14 residues. Germline V gene data show CDR1 as DFQATT and CDR2 as SNEGSKA (reference sequence). CDR3 nucleotides: TGCTGTGCTATGGACACCTTAGGGTTAGATACGCAGTATTTT. It codes for CCAMDTLGLDTQYF.

This clonotype was counted between two and nine times. The J gene is TRBJ1-2, the V gene TRBV2, with D perhaps TRBD1 (5 bases). V was shortened by 2 bases and J by 4 bases, with 8 bases between the two germline ends. Per germline, CDR1 SNHLY and CDR2 FYNNEI. This CDR3 has 13 amino acids. The CDR3 here is CASSEIGGYGYTF. The DNA for the CDR3 is TGTGCCAGCAGTGAAATCGGGGGCTATGGCTACACCTTC. Full variable domain (missing parts from reference TRBV2 and TRBJ1-2): EPEVTQTPSHQVTQMGQEVILRCVPISNHLYFYWYRQILGQKVEFLVSFYNNEISEKSEIFDDQFSVERPDGSNFTLKIRSTKLEDSAMYFCASSEIGGYGYTFGSGTRLTVV.

This clonotype was picked up a small number of times. The genes are TRBV4-3 and TRBJ2-1, with no clear D. The CDR3 length is 20 residues. The V end lost 0 bases, the J end lost 0 bases, and 21 bases lay between the germline ends. Germline V gene lookup returns CDR1 LGHNA and CDR2 YSLEER. In DNA, the CDR3 is TGCGCCAGCAGCCAAGAATCAGGAGTAGCTCTACTTATCTCCTACAATGAGCAGTTCTTC. Translated, it gives CASSQESGVALLISYNEQFF.

The chain links TRBV7-9 to TRBJ2-6, with D perhaps assigned TRBD1 or TRBD2 (5 bases each). CDR1 and CDR2 (germline): SEHNR, FQNEAQ (reference sequence). This CDR3 region has 16 residues. The V end lost 3 bases, the J end lost 4 bases, and 13 bases lay between the germline ends. For the CDR3, the DNA is TGTGCCAGCAGCTTGGCCCCGGGGCCCGGGGCCAACGTCCTGACTTTC. It specifies CASSLAPGPGANVLTF.

The V gene is TRBV9, the J gene TRBJ2-2, with TRBD1 identical over 7 bases. This CDR3 is built from 16 residues. Germline V gene sequence: CDR1 SGDLS, CDR2 YYNGEE. The J segment lost 3 bases and the V segment lost 2 bases, leaving 7 bases of the junction unmatched. CDR3 bases: TGTGCCAGCAGCGTCCCCCTGGGACAGTACACCGGGGAGCTGTTTTTT. It is translated as CASSVPLGQYTGELFF.

This clonotype was detected only a few times. V gene TRBV11-2 combines with J gene TRBJ1-1; D might be TRBD1 (5 bases). The V gene lost 5 bases and the J gene lost 1 base, with 17 bases spanning the gap. The CDR3 runs 16 residues. Per the germline V gene, CDR1 is SGHAT and CDR2 is FQNNGV. The CDR3 reads CASSRRPTASNTEAFF. CDR3 nucleotide sequence: TGTGCCAGCAGCCGCCGCCCGACAGCATCGAACACTGAAGCTTTCTTT.

This sequence joins TRBV9 and TRBJ2-1, with D possibly matching TRBD2 (5 bases). V was clipped by 3 bases and J by 9 bases, with 7 bases between them. Germline lookup yields CDR1 SGDLS and CDR2 YYNGEE. This CDR3 is 11 amino acids long. CDR3 bases: TGTGCCAGCAGCGCTACTAGTGAGCAGTTCTTC. Translation gives CASSATSEQFF.

This clonotype was counted ten times or more. The chain carries TRBV19 and TRBJ1-1; D unclear. The germline CDR1 and CDR2 sequences are LNHDA and SQIVND (reference sequence). This CDR3 is 11 amino acids long. The germline V and J ends were trimmed by 8 bases and 5 bases, with 9 bases remaining between them. The CDR3 DNA reads as TGTGCCAGTGGGATGGGAACTGAAGCTTTCTTT. It encodes CASGMGTEAFF.

This sequence joins TRBV4-3 and TRBJ2-7; the D gene is possibly TRBD2 (5 bases). CDR1 is LGHNA, CDR2 YSLEER, per germline. CDR3 length equals 14 residues. V was shortened by 2 bases and J by 2 bases, with 10 bases between the two germline ends. DNA of the CDR3: TGCGCCAGCAGCCAACTCCACGGGGCCTACGAGCAGTACTTC. Amino acid sequence: CASSQLHGAYEQYF.

The CDR3 DNA follows: TGTGCCAGCAGTTTAGGACTTCAGCCCCAGCATTTT. Its protein is CASSLGLQPQHF. The chain is built from TRBV12-3 or TRBV12-4 and TRBJ1-5; no clear D. The V and J ends lost 1 base and 6 bases respectively, with 4 bases between them. CDR3 length: 12 residues.

This chain links TRBV2 with TRBJ2-2; D gene ambiguous. Looked up from germline, CDR1 is SNHLY and CDR2 is FYNNEI. V lost 2 bases and J lost 5, with 3 bases in between. This CDR3 spans 12 amino acids. CDR3: CASSEWTGELFF. The DNA for the CDR3 is TGTGCCAGCAGTGAATGGACCGGGGAGCTGTTTTTT.

This clonotype has more than one count but fewer than ten. V and J are TRBV7-9 and TRBJ2-7; TRBD2 matches at 12 bases. V lost 5 bases and J lost 0; bases outside the gene matches: 5. This CDR3 is 16 amino acids long. Germline CDR1 reads SEHNR; CDR2 reads FQNEAQ (reference sequence). The CDR3 protein is CASSGLAGGPSYEQYF. The CDR3 nucleotides are TGTGCCAGCAGCGGTCTAGCGGGAGGGCCCTCCTACGAGCAGTACTTC. The full variable domain, completed using reference TRBV7-9 and TRBJ2-7, is DTGVSQNPRHKITKRGQNVTFRCDPISEHNRLYWYRQTLGQGPEFLTYFQNEAQLEKSRLLSDRFSAERPKGSFSTLEIQRTEQGDSAMYLCASSGLAGGPSYEQYFGPGTRLTVT.

The gene calls are TRBV2 and TRBJ2-2, with TRBD2 as a possible D gene (5 bases). This CDR3 is 18 amino acids long. V lost 3 bases to trimming and J lost 2 bases, with 19 bases between them. Per germline, CDR1 SNHLY and CDR2 FYNNEI. CDR3 DNA: TGTGCCAGCAGTGACATGGCGGGCGGAATATTCAACACCGGGGAGCTGTTTTTT. Protein product: CASSDMAGGIFNTGELFF.

This clonotype was detected a few times. The J gene is TRBJ1-1, the V gene TRBV12-3 or TRBV12-4, with D perhaps matching TRBD1 (5 bases). The CDR3 sequence is 15 residues long. Trimming took 5 bases from V and 6 from J, leaving 19 bases between them. Written as DNA, the CDR3 is TGTGCCAGCAGTCCCTGGGACCCCGGGATAGCTGAAGCTTTCTTT. Encoded protein: CASSPWDPGIAEAFF.

The chain uses TRBV5-1 and TRBJ2-7, with D possibly TRBD2 on 6 matching bases. Germline values: CDR1 SGHRS, CDR2 YFSETQ. Trimming pared 6 bases from V and 4 bases from J, leaving 17 bases between. CDR3 length equals 14 residues. CDR3 DNA sequence: TGCGCCAGCAAATCCGGGACTGCTATATACGAGCAGTACTTC. It encodes CASKSGTAIYEQYF.

The V gene is TRBV4-3, the J gene TRBJ2-1; 14 bases agree with TRBD2. V lost 2 bases, J lost 5 bases, and 8 bases stayed unmatched. This CDR3 contains 18 residues. Per germline, CDR1 LGHNA and CDR2 YSLEER. The DNA for the CDR3 is TGCGCCAGCAGCCAACCCCTGGGGACTAGCGGGAGTGACAATGAGCAGTTCTTC. This sequence encodes CASSQPLGTSGSDNEQFF.